This is a list of T cell receptor beta chains from one sample in a study of early T cells in non-severe SARS-CoV-2 infection. TCRdb fed the 5' RACE reads into MiXCR, producing one record per CDR3 protein. The sample consists of approximately 45,000 distinct CDR3 sequences, approximately 7.1% of them appearing once. The material sequenced was whole blood. These receptors all stem from an adult who was a healthcare worker with PCR-confirmed SARS-CoV-2 infection or an uninfected control (not recorded which). CDR3s leave out the opening cysteine and the closing phenylalanine or tryptophan. The D gene is left open where the match is weak.

d_gene: TRBD1; v_gene: TRBV19; CDR3aa: ASSIRATDRGSGYT
d_gene: .; v_gene: TRBV2; CDR3aa: ASRPGAVHTGELF
d_gene: .; v_gene: TRBV20-1; CDR3aa: SARANTEAF
d_gene: .; v_gene: TRBV6-2/TRBV6-3; CDR3aa: ASSYGLFTEAF
d_gene: .; v_gene: TRBV11-3; CDR3aa: ASSFLPAASVPGELF
d_gene: .; v_gene: TRBV14; CDR3aa: ASRPQGYNEQF
d_gene: .; v_gene: TRBV10-3; CDR3aa: AISEYGGKGTSEAF
d_gene: .; v_gene: TRBV27; CDR3aa: ASFGPYYNSPLH
d_gene: .; v_gene: TRBV2; CDR3aa: ASTESKTQY
d_gene: TRBD1; v_gene: TRBV20-1; CDR3aa: SARLGTGGYEQY
d_gene: .; v_gene: TRBV5-1; CDR3aa: ASSQLWGPEATQY
d_gene: .; v_gene: TRBV20-1; CDR3aa: SARVGGATLEQY
d_gene: TRBD1; v_gene: TRBV6-1; CDR3aa: ASVTGDRGHQPQH
d_gene: TRBD1; v_gene: TRBV5-1; CDR3aa: ASSLQGAAYEQY
d_gene: .; v_gene: TRBV7-9; CDR3aa: ASSLNSETQY
d_gene: TRBD1; v_gene: TRBV2; CDR3aa: ASSATGFTNEKLF
d_gene: .; v_gene: TRBV7-6; CDR3aa: ASSRADISNTEAF
d_gene: .; v_gene: TRBV7-6; CDR3aa: ASRYTARADTQY
d_gene: TRBD1; v_gene: TRBV5-6; CDR3aa: ASSDGQGRWSEAF
d_gene: TRBD1; v_gene: TRBV9; CDR3aa: ASSAGDSSGNTIY
d_gene: .; v_gene: TRBV20-1; CDR3aa: SLVRHYQVDAYEQY
d_gene: .; v_gene: TRBV4-1; CDR3aa: ASSHWRQEATNEKLF
d_gene: .; v_gene: TRBV9; CDR3aa: ASSVSGVPYNEQF
d_gene: .; v_gene: TRBV6-2/TRBV6-3; CDR3aa: ASSQLLGANTGELF
d_gene: .; v_gene: TRBV25-1; CDR3aa: ASRDPHGFSPLH
d_gene: .; v_gene: TRBV4-1; CDR3aa: ASSQGTANTEAF
d_gene: .; v_gene: TRBV30; CDR3aa: ASSKASLNTGELF